A selection of T cell receptor beta chains follows, all from one sample in a study of OX40 agonist ivuxolimab in advanced cancers. Produced via immunoSEQ multiplex PCR; TCRdb's table is partial and in-frame only. There are about 89,000 clones in the sample; about 88% occur only once, and around 0.29% lies in the top ten. Sample: CD4+ or CD8+ T cells sorted from blood, taken in a trial of the OX40 agonist ivuxolimab. The receptors were sampled from an adult with an advanced solid tumor such as melanoma, head and neck, liver or kidney cancer. Each CDR3 is given with its conserved first and last residue. The D gene is left open where the match is weak. Some rows have no size entry. The others give once, few or many, or a class for an expanded clone.

j_call d_call v_call clone_size cdr3_nt cdr3_aa
TRBJ1-2 TRBD1 TRBV6-1 . TGTGCCAGCAGTGAAGGTGGGACAGGGAACTATGGCTACACCTTC CASSEGGTGNYGYTF
TRBJ1-1 . TRBV19 . TGTGCCAGTAGTATTAGTGAGAACACTGAAGCTTTCTTT CASSISENTEAFF
TRBJ2-1 . TRBV5-6 . TGTGCCAGCAGCTTGGCGGGCCAGGGGCTCTCGAGGCAGTTCTTC CASSLAGQGLSRQFF
TRBJ1-2 . TRBV27 . TGTGCCAGCAGCCGGGCCCCCCGTGGTGGCTACACCTTC CASSRAPRGGYTF
TRBJ1-2 . TRBV20-1 . TGCAGTGTCGCGGGCGGGGGCTACACCTTC CSVAGGGYTF
TRBJ2-7 . TRBV6-5 . TGTGCCAGCAGTTACTCGTTCACAAGCTCCTACGAGCAGTACTTC CASSYSFTSSYEQYF
TRBJ2-3 . TRBV20-1 . TGCAGTGCTTTTCACACAGATACGCAGTATTTT CSAFHTDTQYF
TRBJ1-6 . TRBV5-1 . TGCGCCAGCGGCGACGAGGGGGTCTCAAATTCACCCCTCCACTTT CASGDEGVSNSPLHF
TRBJ2-3 . TRBV2 . TGTGCCAGCAGGCTCAGGGACACTAGCACAGATACGCAGTATTTT CASRLRDTSTDTQYF
TRBJ1-1 . TRBV2 . TGTGCCAGCAGTGAAGAAGGGACTCATAAAGAAGCTTTCTTT CASSEEGTHKEAFF
TRBJ1-1 TRBD1 TRBV18 once TGTGCCAGCTCACGGAAACAGGGGGCCGACACTGAAGCTTTCTTT CASSRKQGADTEAFF
TRBJ1-1 TRBD1 TRBV7-9 . TGTGCCAGCATAGACAGGGGGCTAATCGGAGCTTTCTTT CASIDRGLIGAFF
TRBJ1-5 . TRBV6-5 few TGTGCCAGCAGTCAGGGAATTTGGCAGCCCCAGCATTTT CASSQGIWQPQHF